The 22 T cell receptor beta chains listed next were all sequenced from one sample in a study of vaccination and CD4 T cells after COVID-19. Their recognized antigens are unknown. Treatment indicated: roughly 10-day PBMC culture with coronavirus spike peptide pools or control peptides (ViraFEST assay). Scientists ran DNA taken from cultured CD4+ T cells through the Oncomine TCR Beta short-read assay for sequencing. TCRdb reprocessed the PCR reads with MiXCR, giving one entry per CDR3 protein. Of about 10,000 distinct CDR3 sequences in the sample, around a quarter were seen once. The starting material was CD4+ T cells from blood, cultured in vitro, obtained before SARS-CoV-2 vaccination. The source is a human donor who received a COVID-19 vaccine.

The CDR3 coding sequence is TGTGCCAGCTCGCAGGGGGGGATGAATGAGCAGTTCTTC. Translation gives CASSQGGMNEQFF. This sequence joins TRBV18 and TRBJ2-1, with D perhaps given as TRBD1 or TRBD2 (7 bases each). With 6 bases removed from V and 7 bases from J, the gap between germline ends came to 13 bases. This CDR3 is 13 amino acids long. Per germline, CDR1 KGHSH and CDR2 LQKENI.

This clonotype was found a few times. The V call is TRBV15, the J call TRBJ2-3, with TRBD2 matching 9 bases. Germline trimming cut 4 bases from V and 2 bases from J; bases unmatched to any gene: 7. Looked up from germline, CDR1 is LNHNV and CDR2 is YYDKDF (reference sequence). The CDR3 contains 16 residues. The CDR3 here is CATSIIAGALTDTQYF. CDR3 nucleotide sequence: TGTGCCACCAGCATTATAGCGGGGGCCCTCACAGATACGCAGTATTTT.

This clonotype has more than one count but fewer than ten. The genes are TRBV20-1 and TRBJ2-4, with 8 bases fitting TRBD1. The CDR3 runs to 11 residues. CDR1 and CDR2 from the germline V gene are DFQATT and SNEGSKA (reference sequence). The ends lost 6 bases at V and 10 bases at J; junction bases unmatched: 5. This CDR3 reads CSADRVGIQYF. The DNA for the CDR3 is TGCAGTGCGGACAGGGTAGGGATTCAGTACTTC.

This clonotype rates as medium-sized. CDR3: CATSDQGDTQYF. Here the CDR3 DNA reads TGTGCCACCAGTGATCAAGGAGATACGCAGTATTTT. This chain joins TRBV24-1 and TRBJ2-3; D is uncertain. Germline values: CDR1 KGHDR, CDR2 SFDVKD. There are 12 residues in the CDR3. With 3 bases removed from V and 5 bases from J, the gap between germline ends came to 5 bases.

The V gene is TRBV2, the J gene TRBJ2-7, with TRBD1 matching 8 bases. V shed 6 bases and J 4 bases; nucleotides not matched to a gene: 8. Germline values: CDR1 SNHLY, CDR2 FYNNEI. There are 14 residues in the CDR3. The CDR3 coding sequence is TGTGCCAGCAGCGCGCGGGACAGGAGATACGAGCAGTACTTC. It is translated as CASSARDRRYEQYF. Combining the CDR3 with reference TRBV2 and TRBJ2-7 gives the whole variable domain EPEVTQTPSHQVTQMGQEVILRCVPISNHLYFYWYRQILGQKVEFLVSFYNNEISEKSEIFDDQFSVERPDGSNFTLKIRSTKLEDSAMYFCASSARDRRYEQYFGPGTRLTVT.

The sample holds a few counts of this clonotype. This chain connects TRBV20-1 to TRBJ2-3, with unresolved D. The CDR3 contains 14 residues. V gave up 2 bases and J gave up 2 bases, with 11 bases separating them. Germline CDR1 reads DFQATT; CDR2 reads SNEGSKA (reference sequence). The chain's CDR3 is CSARPWAYTDTQYF. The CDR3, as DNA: TGCAGTGCTAGACCGTGGGCGTACACAGATACGCAGTATTTT.

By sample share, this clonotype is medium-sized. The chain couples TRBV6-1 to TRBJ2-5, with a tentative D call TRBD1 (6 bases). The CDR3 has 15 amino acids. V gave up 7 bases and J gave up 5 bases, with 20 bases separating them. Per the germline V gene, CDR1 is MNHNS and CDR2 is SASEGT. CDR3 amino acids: CASTLRAGVGETQYF. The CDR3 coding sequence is TGTGCCAGCACCCTCCGGGCAGGGGTGGGGGAGACCCAGTACTTC.

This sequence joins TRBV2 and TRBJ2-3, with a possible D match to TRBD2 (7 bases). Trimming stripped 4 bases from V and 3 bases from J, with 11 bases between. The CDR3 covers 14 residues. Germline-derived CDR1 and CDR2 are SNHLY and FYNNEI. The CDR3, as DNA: TGTGCCAGCAGTGGCGGGGGCGGAACAGATACGCAGTATTTT. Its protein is CASSGGGGTDTQYF. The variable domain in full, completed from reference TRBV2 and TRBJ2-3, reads EPEVTQTPSHQVTQMGQEVILRCVPISNHLYFYWYRQILGQKVEFLVSFYNNEISEKSEIFDDQFSVERPDGSNFTLKIRSTKLEDSAMYFCASSGGGGTDTQYFGPGTRLTVL.

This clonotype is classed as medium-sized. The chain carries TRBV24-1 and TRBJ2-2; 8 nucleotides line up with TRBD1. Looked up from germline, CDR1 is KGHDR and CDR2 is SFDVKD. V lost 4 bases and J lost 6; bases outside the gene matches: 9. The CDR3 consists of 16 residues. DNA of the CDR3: TGTGCCACCAGTGACCCCGGGACAGGCCACTCCGGGGAGCTGTTTTTT. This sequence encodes CATSDPGTGHSGELFF.

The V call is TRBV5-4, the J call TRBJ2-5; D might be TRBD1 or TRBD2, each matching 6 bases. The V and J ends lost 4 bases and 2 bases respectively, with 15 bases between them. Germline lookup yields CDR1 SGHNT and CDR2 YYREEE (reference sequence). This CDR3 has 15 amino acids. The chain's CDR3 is CASSQGGGGQETQYF. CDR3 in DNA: TGTGCCAGCAGCCAGGGTGGAGGGGGGCAAGAGACCCAGTACTTC.

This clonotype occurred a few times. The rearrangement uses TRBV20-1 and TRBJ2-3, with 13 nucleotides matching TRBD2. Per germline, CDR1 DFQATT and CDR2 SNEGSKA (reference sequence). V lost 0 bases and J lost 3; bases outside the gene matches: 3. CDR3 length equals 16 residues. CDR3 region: CSARDWTSGGTDTQYF. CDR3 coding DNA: TGCAGTGCTAGAGATTGGACTAGCGGGGGTACAGATACGCAGTATTTT.

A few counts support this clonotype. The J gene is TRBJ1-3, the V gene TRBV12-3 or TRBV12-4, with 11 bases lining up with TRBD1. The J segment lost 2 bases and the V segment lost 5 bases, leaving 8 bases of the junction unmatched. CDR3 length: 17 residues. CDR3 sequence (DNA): TGTGCCAGCAGTCCCCAGGGACAGGGGGTAGCTGGAAACACCATATATTTT. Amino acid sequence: CASSPQGQGVAGNTIYF.

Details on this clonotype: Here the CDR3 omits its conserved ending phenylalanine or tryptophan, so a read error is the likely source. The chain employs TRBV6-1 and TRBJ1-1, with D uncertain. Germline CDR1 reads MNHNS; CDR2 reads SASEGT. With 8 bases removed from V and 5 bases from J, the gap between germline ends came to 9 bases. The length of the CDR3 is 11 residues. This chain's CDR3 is CASGRDTEAFS. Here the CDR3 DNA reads TGTGCCAGCGGTAGGGATACTGAAGCTTTCTCT.

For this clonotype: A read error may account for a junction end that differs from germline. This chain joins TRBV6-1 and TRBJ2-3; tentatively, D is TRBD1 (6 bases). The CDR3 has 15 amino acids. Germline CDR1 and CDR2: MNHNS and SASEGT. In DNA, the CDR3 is TGTACCAGCAGTGAACAGGACAGAAACACAGATACGCAGTATTTT. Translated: CTSSEQDRNTDTQYF.

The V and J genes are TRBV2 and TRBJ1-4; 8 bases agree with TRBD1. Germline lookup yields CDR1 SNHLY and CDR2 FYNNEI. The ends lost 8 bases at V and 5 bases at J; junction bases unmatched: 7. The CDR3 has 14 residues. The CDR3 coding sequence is TGTGCCAGCCTTGTGGCAGGGGGCAATGAAAAACTGTTTTTT. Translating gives CASLVAGGNEKLFF.

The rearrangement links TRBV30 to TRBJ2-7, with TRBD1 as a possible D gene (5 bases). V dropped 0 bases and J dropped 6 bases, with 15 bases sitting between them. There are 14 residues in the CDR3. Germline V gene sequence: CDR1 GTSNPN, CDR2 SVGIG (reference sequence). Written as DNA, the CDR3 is TGTGCCTGGAGTGTACTCAGGGCCGACGGCGAGCAGTACTTC. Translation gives CAWSVLRADGEQYF.

The CDR3 DNA sequence: TGCGCCAGCAGCTTTTCGACAGGGCGCTACGAGCAGTACTTC. Its protein is CASSFSTGRYEQYF. This sequence joins TRBV5-1 and TRBJ2-7; the match to TRBD1 covers 7 bases. The J segment lost 3 bases and the V segment lost 2 bases, leaving 5 bases of the junction unmatched. The CDR3 runs to 14 residues. Germline CDR1 and CDR2: SGHRS and YFSETQ.

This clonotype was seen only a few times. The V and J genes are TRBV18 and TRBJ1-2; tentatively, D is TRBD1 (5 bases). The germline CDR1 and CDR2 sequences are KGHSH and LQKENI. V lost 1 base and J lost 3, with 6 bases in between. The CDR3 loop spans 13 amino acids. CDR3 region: CASSPQGYYGYTF. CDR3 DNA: TGTGCCAGCTCACCACAGGGGTACTATGGCTACACCTTC.

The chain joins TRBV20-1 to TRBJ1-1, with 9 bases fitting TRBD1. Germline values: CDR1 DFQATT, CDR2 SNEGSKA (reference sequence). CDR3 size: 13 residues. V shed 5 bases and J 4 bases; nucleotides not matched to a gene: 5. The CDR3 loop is CSAVGQGITEAFF. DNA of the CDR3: TGCAGTGCTGTGGGACAGGGAATCACTGAAGCTTTCTTT.

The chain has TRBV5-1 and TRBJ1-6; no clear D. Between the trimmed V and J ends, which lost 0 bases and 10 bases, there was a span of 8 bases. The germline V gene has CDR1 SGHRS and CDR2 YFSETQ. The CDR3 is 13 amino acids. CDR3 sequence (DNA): TGCGCCAGCAGCTTGGAGGGTGGATCACCCCTCCACTTT. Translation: CASSLEGGSPLHF.

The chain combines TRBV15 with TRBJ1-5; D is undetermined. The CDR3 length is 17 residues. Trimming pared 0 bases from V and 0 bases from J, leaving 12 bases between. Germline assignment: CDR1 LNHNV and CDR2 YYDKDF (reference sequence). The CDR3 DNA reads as TGTGCCACCAGCAGAGATCGGACGGAGTATAGCAATCAGCCCCAGCATTTT. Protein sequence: CATSRDRTEYSNQPQHF. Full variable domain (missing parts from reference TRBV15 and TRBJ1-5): DAMVIQNPRYQVTQFGKPVTLSCSQTLNHNVMYWYQQKSSQAPKLLFHYYDKDFNNEADTPDNFQSRRPNTSFCFLDIRSPGLGDTAMYLCATSRDRTEYSNQPQHFGDGTRLSIL.

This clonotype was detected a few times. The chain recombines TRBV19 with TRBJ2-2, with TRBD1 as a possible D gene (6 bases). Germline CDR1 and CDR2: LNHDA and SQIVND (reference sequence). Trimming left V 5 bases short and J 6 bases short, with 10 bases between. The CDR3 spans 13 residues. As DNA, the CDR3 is TGTGCCAGTAGTTCACAGGGTCCCGGGGAGCTGTTTTTT. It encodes CASSSQGPGELFF.